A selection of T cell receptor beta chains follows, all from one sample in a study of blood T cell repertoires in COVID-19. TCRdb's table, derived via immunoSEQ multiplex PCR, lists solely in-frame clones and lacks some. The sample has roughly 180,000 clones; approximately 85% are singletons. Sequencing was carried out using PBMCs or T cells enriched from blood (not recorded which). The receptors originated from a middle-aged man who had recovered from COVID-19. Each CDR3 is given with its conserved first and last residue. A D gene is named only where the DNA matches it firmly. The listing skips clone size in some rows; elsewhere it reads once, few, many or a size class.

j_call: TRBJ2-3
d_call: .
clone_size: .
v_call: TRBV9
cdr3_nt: TGTGCCAGCAGACCTGGGCACGATACGCAGTATTTT
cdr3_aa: CASRPGHDTQYF

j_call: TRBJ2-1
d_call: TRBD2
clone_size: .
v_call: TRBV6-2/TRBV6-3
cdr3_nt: TGTGCCAGCAGTCCCCAACTAGCGGGTGGGAATGAGCAGTTCTTC
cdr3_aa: CASSPQLAGGNEQFF

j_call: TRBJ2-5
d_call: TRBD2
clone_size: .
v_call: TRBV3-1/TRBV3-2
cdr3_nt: TGTGCCAGCAGCCTAAGTAGCGGGAGGGTATCAGGGGAGACCCAGTACTTC
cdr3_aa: CASSLSSGRVSGETQYF

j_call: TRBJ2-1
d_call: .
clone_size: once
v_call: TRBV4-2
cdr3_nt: TGTGCCAGCAGCCAACCGCAGGAAAATGAGCAGTTCTTC
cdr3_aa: CASSQPQENEQFF

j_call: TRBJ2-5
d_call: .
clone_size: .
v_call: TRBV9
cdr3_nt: TGTGCCAGCAGCGTCTCTAGTGAGGTTGAGACCCAGTACTTC
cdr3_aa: CASSVSSEVETQYF

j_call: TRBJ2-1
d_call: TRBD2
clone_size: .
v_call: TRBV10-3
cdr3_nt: TGTGCCATCAGTGTTTTAGCGGGAGCGGGCATCAATGAGCAGTTCTTC
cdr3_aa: CAISVLAGAGINEQFF

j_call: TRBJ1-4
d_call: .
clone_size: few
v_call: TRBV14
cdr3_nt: TGTGCCAGCAGCCAAGGCAGGGGAGAATATGAAAAACTGTTTTTT
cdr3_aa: CASSQGRGEYEKLFF

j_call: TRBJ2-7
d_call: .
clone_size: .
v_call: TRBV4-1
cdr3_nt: TGCGCCAGCAGCCACGTTCAGGGAGAGCAGTACTTC
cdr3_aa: CASSHVQGEQYF

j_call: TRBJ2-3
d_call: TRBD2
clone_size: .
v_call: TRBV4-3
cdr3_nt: TGCGCCAGCAGCCCGGGACTAGCGGTTAGCACAGATACGCAGTATTTT
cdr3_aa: CASSPGLAVSTDTQYF

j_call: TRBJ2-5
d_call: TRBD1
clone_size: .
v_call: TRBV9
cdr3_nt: TGTGCCAGCAGCGTAGGGGTAGGGGGCGGGCAAGAGACCCAGTACTTC
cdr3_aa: CASSVGVGGGQETQYF

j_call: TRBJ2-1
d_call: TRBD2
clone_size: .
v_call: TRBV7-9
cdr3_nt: TGTGCCAGCAGCTCCTCCTTAGCGGGAGGGCTCTACAATGAGCAGTTCTTC
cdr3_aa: CASSSSLAGGLYNEQFF

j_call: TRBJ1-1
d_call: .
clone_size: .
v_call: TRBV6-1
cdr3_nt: TGTGCCAGCAGTGAAAACCGGGGTTGGACTGAAGCTTTCTTT
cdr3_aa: CASSENRGWTEAFF

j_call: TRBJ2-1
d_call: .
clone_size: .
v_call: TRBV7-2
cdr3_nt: TGTGCCAGCAGCTTAAGGCGGAATGACAATGAGCAGTTCTTC
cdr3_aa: CASSLRRNDNEQFF

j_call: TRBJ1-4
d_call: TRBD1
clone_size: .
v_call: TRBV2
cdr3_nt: TGTGCCAGCAGTGATATGGGGGACAGGGAAAAACTGTTTTTT
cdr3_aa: CASSDMGDREKLFF

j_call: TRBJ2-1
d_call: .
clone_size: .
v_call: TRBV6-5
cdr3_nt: TGTGCCAGCAGTTTGTTTACGCCGCGGGACAATGAGCAGTTCTTC
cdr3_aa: CASSLFTPRDNEQFF

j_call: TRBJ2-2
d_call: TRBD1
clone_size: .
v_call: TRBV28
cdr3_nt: TGTGCCAGCAGCCCTGGGACAGTAAACACCGGGGAGCTGTTTTTT
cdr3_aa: CASSPGTVNTGELFF

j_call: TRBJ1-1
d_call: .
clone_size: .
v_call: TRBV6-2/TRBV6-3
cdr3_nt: TGTGCCAGCAGTGAGGTGGCTGAAGCTTTCTTT
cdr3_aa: CASSEVAEAFF

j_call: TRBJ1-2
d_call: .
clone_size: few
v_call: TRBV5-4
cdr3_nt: TGTGCCAGCAGCCCACAATCAGGACAGATCTATGGCTACACCTTC
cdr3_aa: CASSPQSGQIYGYTF